One T cell receptor (beta chain) is described in this entry. The antigen remains unidentified. Trimming stripped 2 bases from V and 0 bases from J, with 7 bases between. This CDR3 region has 15 residues. CDR1 is LNHDA, CDR2 SQIVND, per germline (reference sequence). The method was immunoSEQ multiplex PCR; TCRdb's version includes in-frame clones alone and lacks a portion of them. The sample consists of roughly 100,000 clones, roughly 90% of them appearing once. This record comes from a study of T cell responses to AZD1222 COVID-19 vaccine. Overall study context: Second-dose intervals near 4 or 12 weeks were combined.

The study's findings and limits: Mostly white British, mostly female donors; authors suggested clonal diversity may be underestimated. Nearly half of the spike-specific TCRs reportedly recognize variant regions that carry no mutations. Seropositive AZD1222 recipients at baseline numbered only five or six.

This material consisted of peripheral blood, taken on day 0 of AZD1222 vaccination. The rearrangement joins TRBV19 to TRBJ1-4; D remains ambiguous. The sequence came from an adult in good health. The CDR3 nucleotides read TGTGCCAGTAGTATAACCCCCGCAACTAATGAAAAACTGTTTTTT. Its translation is CASSITPATNEKLFF.